Described below is a single T cell receptor (beta chain) sequence and its context. Measured with immunoSEQ multiplex PCR; TCRdb has only the in-frame clones, and not every one. The table shows about 150,000 clones, with about nine tenths occurring only once. CDR3 size: 12 residues. Germline V gene data show CDR1 as GTSNPN and CDR2 as SVGIG (reference sequence). With 5 bases removed from V and 8 bases from J, the gap between germline ends came to 16 bases. The data belong to a study of blood T cell repertoires in COVID-19. The rearrangement joins TRBV30 to TRBJ2-7; maybe TRBD1 (5 bases). This TCR was recovered from a woman in her sixties or seventies with acute or convalescent COVID-19. Sequencing input: peripheral blood. CDR3 loop: CAWSGNSRQQYF. CDR3 bases: TGTGCCTGGTCAGGGAATTCCCGCCAGCAGTACTTC.